The 10 T cell receptor beta chains below all came from one sample that was sequenced in a study of control samples from healthy donors and cancer patients. Profiled with immunoSEQ multiplex PCR; TCRdb holds only in-frame clones, not every one. The repertoire holds 50,000 or so clones, with about 93% as singletons. The sequenced sample consisted of PBMCs. All receptors derive from a woman between 45 and 60 years old with head and neck cancer.

The rearrangement links TRBV14 to TRBJ2-7; no firm D call. Germline assignment: CDR1 SGHDN and CDR2 FVKESK. V lost 1 base, J lost 6 bases, and 10 bases lay in between. This CDR3 spans 13 amino acids. The CDR3 region is CASSQVFLGEQYF. In nucleotides, the CDR3 is TGTGCCAGCAGCCAAGTATTTTTGGGCGAGCAGTACTTC.

The genes are TRBV5-1 and TRBJ1-2; D not resolved. Germline-derived CDR1 and CDR2 are SGHRS and YFSETQ. The CDR3 consists of 13 residues. The germline V and J ends were trimmed by 1 base and 7 bases, with 11 bases remaining between them. The CDR3 sequence is CASSLLGSFGYTF. As DNA, the CDR3 is TGCGCCAGCAGCTTGTTAGGGTCCTTTGGCTACACCTTC.

This clone showed up just a few times. J is TRBJ1-1 and V is TRBV6-2 or TRBV6-3, with D unclear. CDR3 length equals 14 residues. V was clipped by 3 bases and J by 1 base, with 9 bases between them. Germline V gives CDR1 MNHEY, CDR2 SVGEGT. The CDR3 sequence is CASSYNRWNTEAFF. Here the CDR3 DNA reads TGTGCCAGCAGTTATAACAGATGGAACACTGAAGCTTTCTTT.

This chain joins TRBV20-1 and TRBJ1-1; 9 bases align to TRBD1. The CDR3 runs to 14 residues. Germline CDR1 reads DFQATT; CDR2 reads SNEGSKA (reference sequence). The ends lost 3 bases at V and 4 bases at J; junction bases unmatched: 6. The CDR3 DNA reads as TGCAGTGCTAGTACAGGGGGCGCCGGCACTGAAGCTTTCTTT. Protein sequence: CSASTGGAGTEAFF.

J is TRBJ1-1 and V is TRBV5-1, with 8 bases lining up with TRBD1. With 0 bases clipped from V and 7 bases from J, the junction kept 2 bases outside the gene matches. Germline V CDR1 and CDR2: SGHRS, YFSETQ. This CDR3 spans 13 amino acids. CDR3 residues: CASSLETGVEAFF. The CDR3 nucleotides read TGCGCCAGCAGCTTGGAGACAGGGGTTGAAGCTTTCTTT. The whole variable domain, remainder taken from reference TRBV5-1 and TRBJ1-1, is KAGVTQTPRYLIKTRGQQVTLSCSPISGHRSVSWYQQTPGQGLQFLFEYFSETQRNKGNFPGRFSGRQFSNSRSEMNVSTLELGDSALYLCASSLETGVEAFFGQGTRLTVV.

The J gene is TRBJ2-1, the V gene TRBV30, with D possibly being TRBD2 (6 bases). Germline V gene lookup returns CDR1 GTSNPN and CDR2 SVGIG (reference sequence). There are 15 residues in the CDR3. Trimming cost V 1 base and J 7 bases, with 17 bases left between them. The CDR3 DNA follows: TGTGCCTGGAGTGAGATAGCGGTAGGGGTGAATGAGCAGTTCTTC. Its translation is CAWSEIAVGVNEQFF.

The gene calls are TRBV18 and TRBJ2-3, with 14 bases identical to TRBD2. The CDR3 contains 16 residues. V shed 6 bases and J 1 base; nucleotides not matched to a gene: 3. The germline V gene encodes CDR1 KGHSH and CDR2 LQKENI. The CDR3: CASSTTSGGGTDTQYF. The CDR3 DNA follows: TGTGCCAGCTCCACGACTAGCGGGGGGGGCACAGATACGCAGTATTTT.

The chain combines TRBV24-1 with TRBJ2-2; D is possibly TRBD1 (6 bases). The CDR3 is 15 residues long. Looked up from germline, CDR1 is KGHDR and CDR2 is SFDVKD. V was cut by 7 bases and J by 3 bases, with 14 bases left in between. The CDR3 loop reads CATSPSAGDTGELFF. CDR3 bases: TGTGCCACCAGCCCCTCCGCAGGGGACACCGGGGAGCTGTTTTTT.

The chain is built from TRBV6-6 and TRBJ2-3; 8 nucleotides line up with TRBD2. The CDR3 runs 16 residues. The V gene's germline CDR1 is MNHNY and CDR2 SVGAGI (reference sequence). V shed 4 bases and J 4 bases; nucleotides not matched to a gene: 10. In nucleotides, the CDR3 is TGTGCCAGCAGTTCCCTGCGGGGGGCCTGGGCAGATACGCAGTATTTT. This sequence encodes CASSSLRGAWADTQYF.

Only one count was recorded for this clone. The rearrangement links TRBV7-8 to TRBJ2-5, with a possible D match to TRBD1 (5 bases). This CDR3 region has 16 residues. CDR1 and CDR2 from the germline V gene are SGHVS and FQNEAQ. With 1 base removed from V and 5 bases from J, the gap between germline ends came to 17 bases. The CDR3 nucleotides are TGTGCCAGCAGCTTAGTCGGCCCCCCAAAGGGGGAGACCCAGTACTTC. This codes for CASSLVGPPKGETQYF.